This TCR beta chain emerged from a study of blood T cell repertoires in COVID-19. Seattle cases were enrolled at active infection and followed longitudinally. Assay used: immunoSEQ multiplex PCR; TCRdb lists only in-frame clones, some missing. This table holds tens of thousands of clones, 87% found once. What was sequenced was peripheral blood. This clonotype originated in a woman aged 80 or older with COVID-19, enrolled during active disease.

The chain's CDR3 is CASSGQGRNSPLHF. CDR3 nucleotides: TGTGCCAGCAGTGGACAGGGGAGGAATTCACCCCTCCACTTT. The chain employs TRBV2 and TRBJ1-6; 8 bases line up with TRBD1. CDR3 length equals 14 residues. Trimming at V came to 4 bases and at J to 7 bases, leaving 3 bases not matched to a gene. Per germline, CDR1 SNHLY and CDR2 FYNNEI.